This record looks at one TCR beta chain sequence and its context. V was pared by 5 bases and J by 5 bases, with 7 bases of the junction left unmatched. This CDR3 has 14 amino acids. Germline assignment: CDR1 LNHDA and CDR2 SQIVND (reference sequence). The entry originates in a study of blood T cell repertoires in COVID-19. At the level of the study: Samples of COVID-19 (acute and convalescent) were obtained from the United States, Italy and Spain.

Per the study methods: The assay estimated nucleated cells by amplifying reference gene primers. Clones were sequenced by immunoSEQ multiplex PCR, and TCRdb holds only the in-frame ones, with some missing. V and J calls and clone size come straight from that table; D and trimming were deduced from the DNA. In the table there are under 30,000 clones, 90% to 95% of which are singletons. The material sequenced was peripheral blood. The rearrangement joins TRBV19 to TRBJ2-3; TRBD2 agrees at 7 bases. The sequence was obtained from a man aged 50 or older with active COVID-19. CDR3 protein: CASSPGGGKDTQYF. CDR3 nucleotides: TGTGCCAGTAGTCCGGGCGGGGGTAAAGATACGCAGTATTTT.